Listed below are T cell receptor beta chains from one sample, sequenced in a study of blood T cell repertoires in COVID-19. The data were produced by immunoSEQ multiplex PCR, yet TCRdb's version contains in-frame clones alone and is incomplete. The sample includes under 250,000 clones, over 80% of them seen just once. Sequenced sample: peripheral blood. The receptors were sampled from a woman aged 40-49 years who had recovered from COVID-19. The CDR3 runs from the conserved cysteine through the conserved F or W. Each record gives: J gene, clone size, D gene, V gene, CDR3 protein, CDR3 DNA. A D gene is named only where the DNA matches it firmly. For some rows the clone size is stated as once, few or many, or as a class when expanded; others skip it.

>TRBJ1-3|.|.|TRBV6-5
CASRQGSGNTIYF
TGTGCCAGCAGACAGGGCTCTGGAAACACCATATATTTT
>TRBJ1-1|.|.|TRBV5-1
CASTQQGVGTEAFF
TGCGCCAGCACCCAACAGGGTGTGGGCACTGAAGCTTTCTTT
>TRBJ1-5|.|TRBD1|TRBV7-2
CASSLMLGQGSQPQHF
TGTGCCAGCAGCTTAATGCTGGGACAGGGGAGTCAGCCCCAGCATTTT
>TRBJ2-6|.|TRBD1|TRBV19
CATTGGSGANVLTF
TGTGCCACCACAGGGGGCTCTGGGGCCAACGTCCTGACTTTC
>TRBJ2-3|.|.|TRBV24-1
CATSDLSPEAGYRDTQYF
TGTGCCACCAGTGATTTATCCCCCGAGGCAGGCTACAGGGATACGCAGTATTTT
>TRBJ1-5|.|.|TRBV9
CASSPGVNQPQHF
TGTGCCAGCAGCCCGGGGGTCAATCAGCCCCAGCATTTT
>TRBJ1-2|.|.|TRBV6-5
CASSYSKQGALGYTF
TGTGCCAGCAGTTACTCGAAACAGGGAGCACTAGGCTACACCTTC
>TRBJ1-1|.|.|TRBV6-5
CASSLRRQMNTEAFF
TGTGCCAGCAGTTTAAGACGACAGATGAACACTGAAGCTTTCTTT
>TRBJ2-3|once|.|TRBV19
CASQAGSLYTDTQYF
TGTGCCAGCCAAGCGGGCTCCCTATATACAGATACGCAGTATTTT
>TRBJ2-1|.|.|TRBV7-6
CASSLEPGLLVPEQFF
TGTGCCAGCAGCTTAGAACCGGGACTCCTCGTTCCTGAGCAGTTCTTC
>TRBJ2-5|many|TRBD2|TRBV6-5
CASRLERGAVETQYF
TGTGCCAGCAGATTGGAGCGGGGGGCCGTCGAGACCCAGTACTTC
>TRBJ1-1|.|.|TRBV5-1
CASSLNSNTEAFF
TGCGCCAGCAGCTTGAACTCGAACACTGAAGCTTTCTTT
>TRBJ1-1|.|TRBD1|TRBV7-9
CASRLRDDREGHTEAFF
TGTGCCAGCAGACTTCGGGACGACAGGGAAGGGCACACTGAAGCTTTCTTT
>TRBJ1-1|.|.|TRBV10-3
CAIRSTDGGLNTEAFF
TGTGCCATCAGGTCGACGGACGGAGGCCTGAACACTGAAGCTTTCTTT
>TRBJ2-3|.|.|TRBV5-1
CASSLESPGAITDTQYF
TGCGCCAGCAGCTTGGAGTCGCCGGGAGCCATCACAGATACGCAGTATTTT
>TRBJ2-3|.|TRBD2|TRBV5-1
CASRSGDYTDTQYF
TGCGCCAGCAGATCGGGGGACTACACAGATACGCAGTATTTT
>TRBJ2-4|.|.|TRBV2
CASLEDAKNIQYF
TGTGCCAGCCTGGAGGATGCCAAAAACATTCAGTACTTC
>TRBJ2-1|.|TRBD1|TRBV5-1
CASSLGQGFYNEQFF
TGCGCCAGCAGCTTAGGACAGGGCTTCTACAATGAGCAGTTCTTC
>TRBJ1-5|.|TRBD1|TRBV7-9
CAISPGQGSQPQHF
TGTGCAATATCTCCGGGACAGGGGAGTCAGCCCCAGCATTTT
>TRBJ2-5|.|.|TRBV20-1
CSASYREETQYF
TGCAGTGCTAGTTACAGGGAAGAGACCCAGTACTTC
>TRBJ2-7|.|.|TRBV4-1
CASSPRGRPVVEQYF
TGCGCCAGCAGCCCTCGCGGAAGGCCGGTCGTCGAGCAGTACTTC
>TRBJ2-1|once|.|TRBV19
CASSIFGRDRDYNEQFF
TGTGCCAGTAGTATTTTCGGGAGGGACAGGGACTACAATGAGCAGTTCTTC
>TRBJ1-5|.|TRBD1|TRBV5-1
CASSPGQGRGQPQHF
TGCGCCAGCAGCCCTGGACAGGGCCGAGGGCAGCCCCAGCATTTT
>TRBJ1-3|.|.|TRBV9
CASSPYGISGNTIYF
TGTGCCAGCAGCCCTTACGGGATTTCTGGAAACACCATATATTTT
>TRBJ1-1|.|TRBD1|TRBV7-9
CASSRDRPMNTEAFF
TGTGCCAGCAGCCGGGACAGGCCCATGAACACTGAAGCTTTCTTT